A single sample gave rise to the 18 T cell receptor beta chains below, sequenced in a study of identical twins. A single record per CDR3 protein comes from TCRdb applying MiXCR to the 5' RACE reads. The sample yields roughly 570,000 distinct CDR3 sequences, approximately 10% seen once. The data also belong to a second study, concerning yellow fever vaccine responses in identical twins.

The specimen sequenced was PBMCs. Every receptor here comes from a woman between 18 and 29 years old in good health.

This clonotype was seen a handful of times. This sequence joins TRBV5-6 and TRBJ2-4, with a weak D call TRBD1 (6 bases). Trimming removed 0 bases from V and 12 bases from J, with 13 bases in between. The germline V gene has CDR1 SGHDT and CDR2 YYEEEE. This CDR3 is 13 amino acids long. Written as DNA, the CDR3 is TGTGCCAGCAGCTTGGCCGGGACACTTGATCAGTACTTC. It is translated as CASSLAGTLDQYF.

The chain has TRBV28 and TRBJ2-1; D is unresolved. V lost 3 bases, J lost 7 bases, and 16 bases lay in between. Per the germline V gene, CDR1 is MDHEN and CDR2 is SYDVKM. The length of the CDR3 is 15 residues. The CDR3 DNA reads TGTGCCAGCAGTTTCCTATCCTCGACTGGTAATGAGCAGTTCTTC. It yields the protein CASSFLSSTGNEQFF. Full variable domain (remainder filled in from reference TRBV28 and TRBJ2-1): DVKVTQSSRYLVKRTGEKVFLECVQDMDHENMFWYRQDPGLGLRLIYFSYDVKMKEKGDIPEGYSVSREKKERFSLILESASTNQTSMYLCASSFLSSTGNEQFFGPGTRLTVL.

The table lists this clonotype with a few counts. The gene calls are TRBV3-1 and TRBJ1-6, with 7 bases aligning to TRBD1. The CDR3 loop spans 16 amino acids. With 3 bases clipped from V and 7 bases from J, the junction kept 9 bases outside the gene matches. The germline gives CDR1 LGHDT, CDR2 YNNKEL (reference sequence). In DNA form, the CDR3 reads TGTGCCAGCAGCCACAGACAGGGCATTGCCAATTCACCCCTCCACTTT. This translates into CASSHRQGIANSPLHF. Drawing the rest from reference TRBV3-1 and TRBJ1-6, the complete variable domain is DTAVSQTPKYLVTQMGNDKSIKCEQNLGHDTMYWYKQDSKKFLKIMFSYNNKELIINETVPNRFSPKSPDKAHLNLHINSLELGDSAVYFCASSHRQGIANSPLHFGNGTRLTVT.

The sample holds a few counts of this clonotype. The chain combines TRBV20-1 with TRBJ1-1; TRBD1 agrees at 11 bases. There are 17 residues in the CDR3. Germline CDR1 DFQATT, CDR2 SNEGSKA (reference sequence). The junction had 8 bases not matched to a gene; V was cut back by 1 base and J by 1 base. Here the CDR3 DNA reads TGCAGTGCTAGAGGTAGTAGGGACAGGGGGGCGAACACTGAAGCTTTCTTT. Translating gives CSARGSRDRGANTEAFF.

V gene TRBV4-3 combines with J gene TRBJ2-1, with 8 bases fitting TRBD2. Trimming cost V 2 bases and J 0 bases; bases outside gene matches: 9. The V gene's germline CDR1 is LGHNA and CDR2 YSLEER. This CDR3 is 18 amino acids long. CDR3 sequence reads: CASSQTPGGLSSYNEQFF. CDR3 DNA: TGCGCCAGCAGCCAAACCCCGGGGGGGCTGAGCTCCTACAATGAGCAGTTCTTC.

This clonotype was counted at least ten times. The chain couples TRBV29-1 to TRBJ2-5; 15 bases align to TRBD2. Losses at the gene ends were 0 bases for V and 5 bases for J; bases not matched to a gene: 4. The CDR3 is 16 residues long. The germline V gene has CDR1 SQVTM and CDR2 ANQGSEA. The CDR3 here is CSVEDLGLAGGETQYF. DNA of the CDR3: TGCAGCGTTGAAGATCTGGGACTAGCGGGAGGCGAGACCCAGTACTTC.

In this sample, this clonotype turned up many times. J is TRBJ1-1 and V is TRBV12-3 or TRBV12-4, with 12 bases that match TRBD1. There are 16 residues in the CDR3. J lost 0 bases, V lost 6 bases, and 5 bases had no gene match. The CDR3 is CASRSGTGGLNTEAFF. The DNA of the CDR3 is TGTGCCAGCAGATCCGGGACAGGGGGCCTGAACACTGAAGCTTTCTTT.

The genes are TRBV6-1 and TRBJ1-4; 10 bases are a match to TRBD1. This CDR3 has 13 residues. CDR1 MNHNS and CDR2 SASEGT come from the germline V gene. V was pared by 6 bases and J by 9 bases, with 4 bases of the junction left unmatched. CDR3 protein: CASSLDRGQKLFF. CDR3 nucleotides: TGTGCCAGCAGCCTCGACAGGGGGCAAAAACTGTTTTTT.

This clonotype was seen a handful of times. The V gene is TRBV3-1, the J gene TRBJ2-5, with 8 positions matching TRBD2. Trimming at V came to 0 bases and at J to 5 bases, leaving 5 bases not matched to a gene. This CDR3 is 15 amino acids long. Germline V lookup: CDR1 LGHDT, CDR2 YNNKEL (reference sequence). The CDR3 DNA reads TGTGCCAGCAGCCAAGACGGACTAGCATATGAGACCCAGTACTTC. Encoded protein: CASSQDGLAYETQYF.

This clonotype has ten or more counts. The chain recombines TRBV6-4 with TRBJ2-3; tentatively, D is TRBD2 (5 bases). V was shortened by 1 base and J by 6 bases, with 11 bases between the two germline ends. The CDR3 is 14 residues long. Germline CDR1 is MRHNA and CDR2 is SNTAGT. CDR3 sequence (DNA): TGTGCCAGCAGTGACTTATCGGGGTCTGATACGCAGTATTTT. Encoded protein: CASSDLSGSDTQYF.

This clonotype was observed a handful of times. This rearrangement joins TRBV9 to TRBJ2-2; 11 bases are shared with TRBD1. The CDR3 totals 18 residues. Germline CDR1 SGDLS, CDR2 YYNGEE. V trimming: 2 bases; J trimming: 5 bases; junction bases outside the gene matches: 11. The CDR3 region is CASSVGGQGATVTGELFF. Here the CDR3 DNA reads TGTGCCAGCAGCGTGGGTGGACAGGGGGCCACCGTGACCGGGGAGCTGTTTTTT. Supplemented by reference TRBV9 and TRBJ2-2, the full variable domain reads DSGVTQTPKHLITATGQRVTLRCSPRSGDLSVYWYQQSLDQGLQFLIQYYNGEERAKGNILERFSAQQFPDLHSELNLSSLELGDSALYFCASSVGGQGATVTGELFFGEGSRLTVL.

This chain links TRBV28 with TRBJ1-6; TRBD1 matches 9 bases. Germline values: CDR1 MDHEN, CDR2 SYDVKM. This CDR3 spans 13 amino acids. V shed 11 bases, J shed 6 bases, and the junction held 5 bases outside the gene matches. CDR3 protein: CASDRGGNSPLHF. The CDR3, as DNA: TGTGCCTCAGACAGGGGGGGTAATTCACCCCTCCACTTT.

This clonotype has a count of ten or more. The rearrangement uses TRBV28 and TRBJ2-1, with 10 positions matching TRBD2. CDR3 length equals 16 residues. J gave up 2 bases and V 3 bases, and 4 bases lay outside the gene matches. Germline CDR1 is MDHEN and CDR2 is SYDVKM. DNA of the CDR3: TGTGCCAGCAGTTTCCCCAGCGGGAGGGCCTACAATGAGCAGTTCTTC. It codes for CASSFPSGRAYNEQFF.

This clonotype was recorded at least ten times. The chain uses TRBV20-1 and TRBJ1-5; 8 bases are shared with TRBD1. Germline V gives CDR1 DFQATT, CDR2 SNEGSKA (reference sequence). This CDR3 comprises 16 residues. Trimming at V came to 0 bases and at J to 0 bases, leaving 4 bases not matched to a gene. CDR3 sequence: CSAREATGVSNQPQHF. The CDR3 DNA is TGCAGTGCTAGAGAAGCGACAGGGGTTAGCAATCAGCCCCAGCATTTT.

Many counts were recorded for this clonotype. J is TRBJ2-7 and V is TRBV7-9, with D possibly TRBD1 on 6 matching bases. This CDR3 region has 15 residues. V was trimmed by 1 base and J by 0 bases, leaving 10 bases between them. In germline, CDR1 is SEHNR, CDR2 FQNEAQ (reference sequence). The CDR3 reads CASSLGDRRSYEQYF. The DNA of the CDR3 is TGTGCCAGCAGCTTAGGCGACAGGCGCTCCTACGAGCAGTACTTC.

DNA of the CDR3: TGCAGCGTTGTGCTCTGGGGTAGCGGGAGTGAGCAGTTCTTC. Its protein product is CSVVLWGSGSEQFF. V gene TRBV29-1 combines with J gene TRBJ2-1, with 9 nucleotides matching TRBD2. V was clipped by 4 bases and J by 9 bases; unmatched bases: 10. Germline assignment: CDR1 SQVTM and CDR2 ANQGSEA. CDR3 length: 14 residues.

This clonotype was seen at least ten times. The chain recombines TRBV10-3 with TRBJ2-2; D is uncertain. This CDR3 comprises 14 residues. The germline V gene encodes CDR1 ENHRY and CDR2 SYGVKD. The germline V and J ends were trimmed by 4 bases and 3 bases, with 9 bases remaining between them. The CDR3 sequence is CAISVNLDTGELFF. CDR3 sequence (DNA): TGTGCCATCAGTGTGAACCTAGACACCGGGGAGCTGTTTTTT.

This clonotype appeared a few times. The CDR3 DNA reads TGCAGTGCTAGGAGCGGACTAGCGGGAGGAAGGAATGAGCAGTTCTTC. This codes for CSARSGLAGGRNEQFF. The chain couples TRBV20-1 to TRBJ2-1; 14 nucleotides match TRBD2. Germline-derived CDR1 and CDR2 are DFQATT and SNEGSKA (reference sequence). The junction had 8 bases not matched to a gene; V was cut back by 3 bases and J by 7 bases. The CDR3 loop spans 16 amino acids.